The following is a T cell receptor beta chain sequence with its context. Its antigen remains undetermined. Base-call qualities are not available, and no considerably larger clone is one nucleotide away. This specimen comes from a study of T cell changes during pregnancy in multiple sclerosis (dated by TCRdb to 2018 to 2020). Regarding the complete study: In women with multiple sclerosis, the researchers looked at how the T cell repertoire shifted as pregnancy progressed.

V loses 4 bases of germline sequence and J loses 4 bases, and the interval between the two ends is 12 bases. The CDR3 contains 13 residues, cysteine and phenylalanine counted. Only the CDR3 DNA stays, 39 bases, in frame from base 1. The germline V gene (reference sequence) yields SGHNT for CDR1 and YYREEE for CDR2. Library preparation used the immunoSEQ multiplex PCR assay. This immuneACCESS table, as held by TCRdb, lists in-frame sequences with V and J called but not all clones. Of the missing ones, under half trace to an unresolved V gene in checked studies; the others have no known cause. The sample table holds about 69,000 clones, of which roughly 91% were seen once. 0.29% of the sample is held by the ten biggest clonotypes.

The TCR originated in a female donor in good health, enrolled as a control in a pregnancy study. The material was CD4+ T cells from peripheral blood mononuclear cells, obtained in the third trimester of pregnancy. This chain is built from TRBV5-4 and TRBJ2-7; 6 matching bases give a weak D call of TRBD1. The DNA reads as follows: TGTGCCAGCAGCCGACCGCAGGGGTACGAGCAGTACTTC. It translates as CASSRPQGYEQYF.